This T cell receptor (beta chain) was recorded in a study of liver allograft versus peripheral blood T cells. On the study more broadly: Blood and transplanted-liver T cell receptor repertoires from recipients were compared.

In its sample, this clonotype is medium-sized (0.01 to 0.1%). As yet, its antigen is unknown. Regarding the study as a whole: Repertoires found inside liver allografts reportedly differed from T cell receptor repertoires in peripheral blood.

TCRdb recomputed calls from the reads with MiXCR, one row per CDR3 protein. The sample includes around 6,300 distinct CDR3 sequences, 17% seen only once; the top ten take about 3.1%. The germline V gene encodes CDR1 MNHEY and CDR2 SVGAGI. Trimming took off 8 bases at V and 5 bases at J, with 16 bases between the two ends. This CDR3 has 13 amino acids. The TCR sequence derives from a human patient who had a liver transplant. The T cells may come from the graft donor. The chain employs TRBV6-5 and TRBJ2-7; perhaps TRBD1 as D (6 bases). The CDR3 region is CASGSTGLNEQYF. CDR3 DNA sequence: TGTGCCAGCGGCTCTACAGGGCTCAACGAGCAGTACTTC.